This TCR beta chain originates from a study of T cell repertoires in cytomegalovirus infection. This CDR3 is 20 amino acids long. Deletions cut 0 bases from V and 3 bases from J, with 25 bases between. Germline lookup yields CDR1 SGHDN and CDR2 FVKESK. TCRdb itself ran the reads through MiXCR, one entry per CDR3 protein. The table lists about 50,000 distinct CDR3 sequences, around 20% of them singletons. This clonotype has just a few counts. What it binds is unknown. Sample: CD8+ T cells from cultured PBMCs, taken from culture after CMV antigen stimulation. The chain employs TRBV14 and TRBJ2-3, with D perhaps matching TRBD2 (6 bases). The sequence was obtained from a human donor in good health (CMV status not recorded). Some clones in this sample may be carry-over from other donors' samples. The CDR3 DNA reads TGTGCCAGCAGCCAAGATTCCCTAGCGAGGAGTTCTCGTTATACAGATACGCAGTATTTT. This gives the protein CASSQDSLARSSRYTDTQYF.